Following are 19 T cell receptor beta chains from one sample sequenced in a study of shared clonotypes between healthy human individuals. TCRdb keeps only in-frame clones here, not all; method: immunoSEQ multiplex PCR. The table has roughly 2,500,000 clones, 80% to 95% seen once. The specimen was naive CD4+ T cells from PBMCs. As to subset: CD45RA+ positively selected. The receptors were sampled from a man younger than 35 in good health. Some clones in this sample may be carry-over from other donors' samples.

The chain recombines TRBV28 with TRBJ2-7; a weak D match, TRBD2 (6 bases). The CDR3 contains 14 residues. In germline, CDR1 is MDHEN, CDR2 SYDVKM. Trimming stripped 2 bases from V and 7 bases from J, with 15 bases between. CDR3 nucleotides: TGTGCCAGCAGTTTAACCGGCGGGGAGTGGGAGCAGTACTTC. Protein product: CASSLTGGEWEQYF.

The rearrangement joins TRBV5-1 to TRBJ1-4; D perhaps matches TRBD1 (5 bases). Germline CDR1 is SGHRS and CDR2 is YFSETQ. The CDR3 totals 14 residues. The germline V and J ends were trimmed by 2 bases and 6 bases, with 11 bases remaining between them. The CDR3 DNA reads as TGCGCCAGCAGCTTATATGGGACGGATGAAAAACTGTTTTTT. Translating it yields CASSLYGTDEKLFF.

On this clone: Other DNA sequences from this sample encode an identical CDR3 as well. The V call is TRBV14, the J call TRBJ1-1; D is uncertain. This CDR3 region has 13 residues. CDR1 is SGHDN and CDR2 is FVKESK in the germline V gene. The ends were cut back, 4 bases at V and 0 bases at J, with 6 bases in the middle. This CDR3 reads CASSPSMNTEAFF. DNA of the CDR3: TGTGCCAGCAGCCCCTCCATGAACACTGAAGCTTTCTTT.

The rearrangement uses TRBV5-1 and TRBJ2-3; D ambiguous. CDR3 length: 14 amino acids. Germline V gene lookup returns CDR1 SGHRS and CDR2 YFSETQ. V lost 7 bases and J 2 bases, leaving 14 bases between the germline ends. The CDR3 DNA reads TGCGCCAGCCGGCCCGGTGGCCCCACAGATACGCAGTATTTT. Protein sequence: CASRPGGPTDTQYF.

This rearrangement joins TRBV5-1 to TRBJ1-1, with a possible D match to TRBD1 (5 bases). This CDR3 contains 14 residues. Germline CDR1 is SGHRS and CDR2 is YFSETQ. The ends were cut back, 1 base at V and 7 bases at J, with 14 bases in the middle. Here the CDR3 reads CASSLTSKGSEAFF. The DNA for the CDR3 is TGCGCCAGCAGCTTGACATCGAAGGGGAGTGAAGCTTTCTTT.

Details on this clone: Other DNA sequences in the same sample also yield this CDR3. This sequence joins TRBV5-6 and TRBJ1-1; no definite D call. Per germline, CDR1 SGHDT and CDR2 YYEEEE. This CDR3 is 12 amino acids long. V was cut by 0 bases and J by 3 bases, with 3 bases left in between. CDR3 sequence: CASSLGDTEAFF. For the CDR3, the DNA is TGTGCCAGCAGCTTGGGGGACACTGAAGCTTTCTTT.

The chain is built from TRBV27 and TRBJ2-7; D perhaps matches TRBD2 (5 bases). Germline loops: CDR1 MNHEY, CDR2 SMNVEV (reference sequence). This CDR3 contains 15 residues. V was trimmed by 6 bases and J by 1 base, leaving 16 bases between them. The CDR3 is CASRPRTEVSYEQYF. CDR3 bases: TGTGCCAGCAGGCCGCGGACGGAGGTTTCCTACGAGCAGTACTTC.

CDR3 amino acids: CAISGGGRGEAFF. The DNA of the CDR3 is TGTGCCATCAGTGGCGGGGGGCGGGGTGAAGCTTTCTTT. The rearrangement joins TRBV10-3 to TRBJ1-1, with D perhaps TRBD1 (6 bases). The length of the CDR3 is 13 residues. Germline-derived CDR1 and CDR2 are ENHRY and SYGVKD. Trimming left V 4 bases short and J 7 bases short, with 13 bases between.

About this clone itself: Distinct nucleotide sequences in the sample also encode this CDR3. The chain has TRBV28 and TRBJ1-2, with 7 bases lining up with TRBD1. The CDR3 totals 14 residues. Germline V gene sequence: CDR1 MDHEN, CDR2 SYDVKM. Losses at the gene ends were 6 bases for V and 4 bases for J; bases not matched to a gene: 8. In nucleotides, the CDR3 is TGTGCCAGCAGCTCCCCGGGACAGAGCTATGGCTACACCTTC. Translation gives CASSSPGQSYGYTF.

The V and J genes are TRBV11-2 and TRBJ2-5; D unresolved. Germline lookup yields CDR1 SGHAT and CDR2 FQNNGV. The CDR3 is 16 amino acids. Trimming left V 6 bases short and J 5 bases short, with 22 bases between. The CDR3 bases are TGTGCCAGCAGGAGGAATCCGGCACTCCTTGGGGAGACCCAGTACTTC. It codes for CASRRNPALLGETQYF.

The chain joins TRBV16 to TRBJ2-7, with no clear D. The V gene's germline CDR1 is KGHSY and CDR2 FQNENV. V shed 1 base and J shed 0 bases, with 10 bases lying between them. The CDR3 sequence is 15 residues long. Here the CDR3 DNA reads TGTGCCAGCAGCCAATTGCACGGGCTCTCCTACGAGCAGTACTTC. Translating it yields CASSQLHGLSYEQYF.

The V and J genes are TRBV7-2 and TRBJ2-3, with 9 nucleotides matching TRBD2. V lost 0 bases and J lost 6; bases outside the gene matches: 7. Germline assignment: CDR1 SGHTA and CDR2 FQGNSA. This CDR3 is built from 16 residues. The CDR3, as DNA: TGTGCCAGCAGCTTAGCGCAGGCTAGCGGGACTGATACGCAGTATTTT. Residues: CASSLAQASGTDTQYF.

This clone was detected only a few times. Other DNA sequences in the same sample also yield this CDR3. This chain connects TRBV9 to TRBJ2-5; 7 bases match TRBD1. Trimming at V came to 2 bases and at J to 1 base, leaving 2 bases not matched to a gene. The CDR3 runs to 14 residues. The germline V gene encodes CDR1 SGDLS and CDR2 YYNGEE. In nucleotides, the CDR3 is TGTGCCAGCAGCGTCGGGACAGTCCAAGAGACCCAGTACTTC. Amino acids: CASSVGTVQETQYF.

The chain links TRBV9 to TRBJ1-3; the D is unclear. The V end lost 5 bases, the J end lost 0 bases, and 9 bases lay between the germline ends. Germline CDR1 reads SGDLS; CDR2 reads YYNGEE. This CDR3 has 14 residues. Here the CDR3 reads CASSPDPSGNTIYF. The CDR3 DNA reads as TGTGCCAGCAGTCCAGACCCCTCTGGAAACACCATATATTTT.

This clone was counted between two and nine times. V and J are TRBV5-6 and TRBJ1-5; D gene uncertain. CDR3 length equals 14 residues. Germline V gene data show CDR1 as SGHDT and CDR2 as YYEEEE. Trimming removed 0 bases at V and 3 bases at J, with 7 bases between. DNA for the CDR3: TGTGCCAGCAGCTTGGGAAGACACAATCAGCCCCAGCATTTT. Translated: CASSLGRHNQPQHF.

J is TRBJ2-1 and V is TRBV2; a weak D match, TRBD2 (5 bases). Germline V gene data show CDR1 as SNHLY and CDR2 as FYNNEI. Trimming took 6 bases from V and 1 from J, leaving 7 bases between them. There are 13 residues in the CDR3. The CDR3 DNA reads as TGTGCCAGCAGGGGAGAGTCCTACAATGAGCAGTTCTTC. This gives the protein CASRGESYNEQFF. Variable domain in full (rest from reference TRBV2 and TRBJ2-1): EPEVTQTPSHQVTQMGQEVILRCVPISNHLYFYWYRQILGQKVEFLVSFYNNEISEKSEIFDDQFSVERPDGSNFTLKIRSTKLEDSAMYFCASRGESYNEQFFGPGTRLTVL.

About this clone itself: Different DNA sequences within this sample yield the same CDR3. The chain is built from TRBV7-9 and TRBJ2-7; no firm D call. The CDR3 runs 13 residues. CDR1 SEHNR and CDR2 FQNEAQ come from the germline V gene (reference sequence). V lost 3 bases to trimming and J lost 0 bases, with 6 bases between them. The CDR3 here is CASSLSSSYEQYF. The DNA for the CDR3 is TGTGCCAGCAGCTTGTCGAGCTCCTACGAGCAGTACTTC.

The rearrangement joins TRBV7-2 to TRBJ2-3; D may match TRBD1 or TRBD2 (5 bases each). The germline V gene encodes CDR1 SGHTA and CDR2 FQGNSA. V was trimmed by 2 bases and J by 8 bases, leaving 17 bases between them. The CDR3 spans 15 residues. The CDR3 sequence is CASSLMTGRGVTQYF. Written as DNA, the CDR3 is TGTGCCAGCAGCTTAATGACGGGGCGAGGGGTTACGCAGTATTTT.

V usage is TRBV4-1 and J usage is TRBJ2-1; 12 bases agree with TRBD2. The CDR3 is 16 residues long. CDR1 is MGHRA and CDR2 is YSYEKL in the germline V gene. The trim removed 0 bases at V and 7 bases at J, leaving 4 bases unmatched. In nucleotides, the CDR3 is TGCGCCAGCAGCCAAGATCTAGCGGGAGGGCCAAATGAGCAGTTCTTC. Translation: CASSQDLAGGPNEQFF.